This TCR beta chain was identified during a study of blood T cell repertoires in COVID-19. Study-level information: Whether acute or convalescent, the COVID-19 samples came from the United States, Italy and Spain. PBMCs, B-cell-depleted T cells, or T cells were the source of the cDNA or gDNA that made up the material.

Germline V lookup: CDR1 GTSNPN, CDR2 SVGIG (reference sequence). The CDR3 covers 13 residues. Trimming took 0 bases from V and 7 from J, leaving 12 bases between them. As processed by the authors: Estimated nucleated cell counts came from reference gene primer amplification. Libraries were prepared by immunoSEQ multiplex PCR; TCRdb keeps only in-frame clonotypes and omits some of them. D and trimming come from the DNA, and the V and J calls and clone size come from that table. In the table there are 35,000 to 55,000 clones, 69% of which are singletons. The V and J genes are TRBV30 and TRBJ1-2; no clear D gene. The sample consisted of peripheral blood. The source of this sequence is a man older than 75 with acute or convalescent COVID-19. CDR3 loop: CAWSVWEEGGYTF. In DNA, the CDR3 is TGTGCCTGGAGTGTTTGGGAGGAAGGTGGCTACACCTTC.